This TCR beta chain was found in a study of T cell repertoires in aging, cancer and after chemotherapy. Background on the study: Donor ages fell into six groups from 30 or younger up to 70 or older. Glioblastoma patients receiving temozolomide-based therapy gave paired samples before and after chemotherapy. The full dataset contained 9.1 million or so TCR reads.

A mixed TRB-A/B primer pool amplified rearranged TRB by multiplex touch-down PCR. TCRdb reprocessed the multiplex PCR reads via MiXCR and lists one record per CDR3 protein. The data show about 8,000 distinct CDR3 sequences, 50% to 55% seen once. A remark on this clonotype: Its cognate antigen is unknown.

Amplification of TCR beta used genomic DNA extracted from peripheral blood. Study conclusions and caveats: Healthy donors lost TCR diversity with age mainly through richness, cancer patients through richness and evenness.

The receptor comes from a human donor with a solid tumor. The sequenced sample consisted of blood.

The CDR3 nucleotides are TGCAGCGTTGATCAGGGGAGCTCCTACAATGAGCAGTTCTTC. This sequence encodes CSVDQGSSYNEQFF. V is TRBV29-1 and J is TRBJ2-1; possible D gene TRBD1, 6 bases. CDR3 size: 14 residues. Germline lookup yields CDR1 SQVTM and CDR2 ANQGSEA. The V end was cut by 3 bases, the J end by 0 bases, with 9 bases between.